The source of this TCR beta chain is a study of blood T cell dynamics during melanoma immunotherapy. V lost 2 bases to trimming and J lost 5 bases, with 6 bases between them. The germline CDR1 and CDR2 sequences are MNHNS and SASEGT. The CDR3 sequence is 12 residues long. Time point reported: pre-treatment baseline. Overall study findings and caveats: Unlike progressors, later disease-control patients had W3 repertoires gaining clonality or diversity.

The assay was immunoSEQ multiplex PCR, and TCRdb's table has in-frame clones only and misses some. The profile shows 6,000 to 8,500 clones, 80% of them singletons. Points on this clone: Antigen unknown.

Here the sequenced sample was blood, taken from a patient treated with checkpoint blockade. The clonotype comes from a human donor with melanoma. The chain carries TRBV6-1 and TRBJ1-2, with unresolved D. The CDR3 loop reads CASSELIYGYTF. CDR3 sequence (DNA): TGTGCCAGCAGTGAATTGATATATGGCTACACCTTC.